These T cell receptor beta chains were read from a single sample in a study of blood T cell repertoires in COVID-19. TCRdb keeps only in-frame clones here, not all; method: immunoSEQ multiplex PCR. The table shows about 67,000 clones, with 80% to 90% occurring only once. The sample consisted of peripheral blood. The receptors here all came from a man aged 45-65 years with active COVID-19. Both conserved end residues are part of each CDR3. The D gene is left open where the match is weak. Not every row has a clone size; where given, it reads once, few, many or a size class.

v_call	clone_size	d_call	j_call	cdr3_aa	cdr3_nt
TRBV28	NA	NA	TRBJ2-7	CASSLSTYEQYF	TGTGCCAGCAGTTTATCCACCTACGAGCAGTACTTC
TRBV7-9	NA	TRBD2	TRBJ2-5	CASSLTSIGETQYF	TGTGCCAGCAGCTTGACTAGCATAGGAGAGACCCAGTACTTC
TRBV6-2/TRBV6-3	few	NA	TRBJ1-5	CASSYLEGVRGNQPQHF	TGTGCCAGCAGTTACCTCGAGGGGGTCCGGGGCAATCAGCCCCAGCATTTT
TRBV7-9	NA	NA	TRBJ2-3	CASSPTEGGGDTQYF	TGTGCCAGCAGCCCGACGGAAGGCGGAGGTGATACGCAGTATTTT
TRBV4-1	NA	NA	TRBJ2-7	CASSQGQLAYEQYF	TGCGCCAGCAGCCAAGGACAGCTAGCCTACGAGCAGTACTTC
TRBV4-3	few	TRBD1	TRBJ1-6	CASSPGAGGFSPLHF	TGCGCCAGCAGCCCCGGGGCAGGGGGCTTTTCACCCCTCCACTTT
TRBV6-5	NA	NA	TRBJ2-7	CASSSRLGPYEQYF	TGTGCCAGCAGTTCGAGACTAGGTCCCTACGAGCAGTACTTC
TRBV18	NA	NA	TRBJ1-1	CASSPLSRGAGDTEAFF	TGTGCCAGCTCACCTCTATCCAGGGGCGCAGGGGACACTGAAGCTTTCTTT
TRBV7-2	few	TRBD2	TRBJ2-7	CASSEGLAYYEQYF	TGTGCCAGCAGCGAGGGACTAGCTTACTACGAGCAGTACTTC
TRBV7-2	few	NA	TRBJ2-3	CASSFFADTQYF	TGTGCCAGCAGCTTTTTCGCAGATACGCAGTATTTT
TRBV28	NA	NA	TRBJ2-1	CASSYGLNYNEQFF	TGTGCCAGCAGCTACGGACTGAACTACAATGAGCAGTTCTTC
TRBV19	NA	TRBD1	TRBJ1-2	CASSTSRQGYGYTF	TGTGCCAGTAGTACGTCAAGACAGGGTTATGGCTACACCTTC
TRBV5-6	NA	TRBD1	TRBJ2-2	CATLTGGTGELFF	TGTGCCACCCTGACAGGGGGCACCGGGGAGCTGTTTTTT
TRBV19	NA	NA	TRBJ1-4	CASRAPRENEKLFF	TGTGCCAGTAGGGCCCCGAGGGAAAATGAAAAACTGTTTTTT
TRBV10-3	NA	NA	TRBJ1-1	CAISGVEAMNTEAFF	TGTGCCATCAGTGGTGTGGAGGCCATGAACACTGAAGCTTTCTTT
TRBV5-1	NA	TRBD2	TRBJ2-7	CASSPGTGGTYEQYF	TGCGCCAGCAGCCCAGGGACGGGGGGAACCTACGAGCAGTACTTC
TRBV6-1	NA	NA	TRBJ1-5	CASSEGGLLNQPQHF	TGTGCCAGCAGTGAAGGGGGACTGCTCAATCAGCCCCAGCATTTT
TRBV5-4	NA	TRBD2	TRBJ2-5	CASSGPLAGETQYF	TGTGCCAGCAGCGGGCCTCTAGCGGGAGAGACCCAGTACTTC
TRBV5-1	NA	NA	TRBJ1-1	CASSWGGTGTEAFF	TGCGCCAGCAGCTGGGGAGGGACGGGCACTGAAGCTTTCTTT
TRBV9	NA	NA	TRBJ2-3	CASSVWSGSTDTQYF	TGTGCCAGCAGCGTATGGAGCGGGAGCACAGATACGCAGTATTTT
TRBV3-1/TRBV3-2	NA	NA	TRBJ1-1	CASSRSRGRWTEAFF	TGTGCCAGCAGCCGCTCACGAGGTCGATGGACTGAAGCTTTCTTT
TRBV2	NA	NA	TRBJ1-6	CASLPSDNSPLHF	TGTGCCAGCCTGCCGAGCGATAATTCACCCCTCCACTTT
TRBV20-1	NA	NA	TRBJ1-2	CSAYRELGYTF	TGCAGTGCGTACCGGGAACTCGGCTACACCTTC
TRBV7-2	NA	NA	TRBJ1-1	CASSFPGTQNTEAFF	TGTGCCAGCAGCTTCCCCGGGACACAGAACACTGAAGCTTTCTTT
TRBV9	NA	NA	TRBJ1-2	CASSVESFYGYTF	TGTGCCAGCAGCGTAGAATCCTTCTATGGCTACACCTTC
TRBV7-2	once	NA	TRBJ2-3	CASSYLLGTDTQYF	TGTGCCAGCAGCTACCTACTAGGCACAGATACGCAGTATTTT
TRBV7-2	once	TRBD2	TRBJ2-7	CASSGGVAREQYF	TGTGCCAGCAGCGGGGGGGTAGCTCGCGAGCAGTACTTC
TRBV6-6	NA	TRBD1	TRBJ1-1	CASSKRGQGTNTEAFF	TGTGCCAGCAGTAAACGCGGACAGGGAACTAACACTGAAGCTTTCTTT
TRBV30	medium-sized	NA	TRBJ1-2	CACDLPSLHTF	TGTGCCTGCGATCTACCTTCACTCCACACCTTC
TRBV4-1	NA	TRBD2	TRBJ2-1	CASSLDGRATGEQFF	TGCGCCAGCAGTCTCGACGGGAGGGCAACGGGTGAGCAGTTCTTC
TRBV5-1	NA	TRBD1	TRBJ1-1	CASSPGQGTGNTEAFF	TGCGCCAGCAGCCCCGGACAGGGTACAGGAAACACTGAAGCTTTCTTT
TRBV4-2	NA	NA	TRBJ1-5	CASSQDGADNQPQHF	TGTGCCAGCAGCCAAGATGGGGCGGACAATCAGCCCCAGCATTTT
TRBV7-8	once	TRBD2	TRBJ2-3	CASSLGLAGGDTQYF	TGTGCCAGCAGCTTAGGACTAGCGGGAGGAGATACGCAGTATTTT
TRBV28	NA	NA	TRBJ2-7	CASRVSLAFPEQYF	TGTGCCAGCAGAGTCTCCCTAGCCTTCCCCGAGCAGTACTTC
TRBV2	NA	NA	TRBJ1-1	CASSERGVNTEAFF	TGTGCCAGCAGTGAGCGGGGGGTGAACACTGAAGCTTTCTTT
TRBV7-2	NA	NA	TRBJ2-7	CASSLLSREQYF	TGTGCCAGCAGCTTGCTGTCCCGGGAGCAGTACTTC
TRBV24-1	NA	TRBD1	TRBJ2-7	CATSDSGRGREQYF	TGTGCCACCAGTGATTCGGGCAGGGGGCGCGAGCAGTACTTC
TRBV5-1	NA	NA	TRBJ2-1	CASSPYYNEQFF	TGCGCCAGCAGCCCTTACTACAATGAGCAGTTCTTC
TRBV3-1/TRBV3-2	NA	NA	TRBJ2-1	CASSQLSRGSYNEQFF	TGTGCCAGCAGCCAACTTAGCCGAGGGTCCTACAATGAGCAGTTCTTC
TRBV7-9	NA	TRBD1	TRBJ1-6	CASSRRRDRSSPLHF	TGTGCCAGCAGCAGGCGTCGGGACAGGTCCTCACCCCTCCACTTT
TRBV7-8	NA	TRBD2	TRBJ2-4	CASSLAGTSGANIQYF	TGTGCCAGCAGCCTCGCTGGGACTAGCGGGGCAAACATTCAGTACTTC
TRBV7-9	NA	NA	TRBJ1-5	CAAVGGTSNQPQHF	TGTGCAGCCGTTGGGGGCACAAGCAATCAGCCCCAGCATTTT
TRBV7-2	NA	TRBD1	TRBJ1-1	CASSLVGTGPTEAFF	TGTGCCAGCAGCTTAGTCGGGACAGGCCCCACTGAAGCTTTCTTT
TRBV19	NA	TRBD1	TRBJ1-5	CASSEDRGRGPQHF	TGTGCCAGTAGTGAGGACAGGGGGCGCGGGCCCCAGCATTTT
TRBV11-2	NA	NA	TRBJ1-2	CASSLAFARDRTIGYTF	TGTGCCAGCAGCTTAGCTTTTGCCCGTGATCGAACTATTGGCTACACCTTC
TRBV18	NA	NA	TRBJ1-5	CASSPRKGDQPQHF	TGTGCCAGCTCACCACGAAAGGGGGATCAGCCCCAGCATTTT
TRBV29-1	few	NA	TRBJ2-1	CSAGLGEQFF	TGCAGCGCTGGACTGGGAGAGCAGTTCTTC
TRBV2	NA	NA	TRBJ2-6	CASSQEGGSNVLTF	TGTGCCAGCAGTCAGGAGGGTGGGTCCAACGTCCTGACTTTC
TRBV9	NA	TRBD2	TRBJ2-3	CASSVGGRERISPTDTQYF	TGTGCCAGCAGCGTAGGCGGGCGGGAGCGAATATCTCCCACAGATACGCAGTATTTT
TRBV5-8	NA	TRBD1	TRBJ2-1	CASSKGDRVRNEQFF	TGTGCCAGCAGCAAAGGGGACAGGGTCAGGAATGAGCAGTTCTTC
TRBV30	NA	NA	TRBJ1-2	CAWHDSSLYYGYTF	TGTGCCTGGCACGACAGCAGCCTATACTATGGCTACACCTTC
TRBV11-1	NA	NA	TRBJ2-5	CASSLGGGTQYF	TGTGCCAGCAGCTTAGGAGGGGGGACCCAGTACTTC
TRBV7-6	few	TRBD2	TRBJ2-3	CASSLTSALEGDTQYF	TGTGCCAGCAGTCTAACTAGCGCCCTAGAGGGAGATACGCAGTATTTT